This T cell receptor beta chain was retrieved from a study of blood T cell repertoires in COVID-19. As for the study in general: Samples came from the United States, Italy and Spain, spanning acute and convalescent COVID-19. T cells, B-cell-depleted T cells, or PBMCs provided the cDNA or gDNA that served as material.

Original handling: Quantification of nucleated cells was approximated via reference gene primer amplification. Method: immunoSEQ multiplex PCR; TCRdb's copy keeps in-frame clones and lacks some. V and J calls and clone size are as listed in that table; D and trimming were resolved from the DNA. The sample shows approximately 290,000 clones, about 85% of them seen only once. Germline V lookup: CDR1 SNHLY, CDR2 FYNNEI. The V gene lost 4 bases and the J gene lost 0 bases, with 13 bases spanning the gap. The length of the CDR3 is 15 residues. The sample comprised peripheral blood. This chain connects TRBV2 to TRBJ2-7; D not certain. The source is a man between 18 and 29 years old with active or convalescent COVID-19. The CDR3 is CASSVIGPSSYEQYF. CDR3 nucleotides: TGTGCCAGCAGTGTAATCGGTCCTAGCTCCTACGAGCAGTACTTC.